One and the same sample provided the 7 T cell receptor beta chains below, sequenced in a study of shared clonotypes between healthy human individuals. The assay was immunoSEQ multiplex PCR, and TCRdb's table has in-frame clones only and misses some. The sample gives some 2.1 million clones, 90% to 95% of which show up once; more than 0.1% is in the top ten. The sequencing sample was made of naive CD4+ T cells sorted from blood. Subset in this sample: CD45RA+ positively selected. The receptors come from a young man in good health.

Here the CDR3 reads CASSSASGGYNEQFF. The DNA for the CDR3 is TGTGCCAGCAGCTCGGCTAGCGGGGGATACAATGAGCAGTTCTTC. This sequence joins TRBV7-2 and TRBJ2-1, with 10 bases that match TRBD2. CDR3 length: 15 residues. CDR1 is SGHTA and CDR2 is FQGNSA in the germline V gene. The V segment lost 4 bases and the J segment 4 bases; nucleotides outside the gene matches: 4.

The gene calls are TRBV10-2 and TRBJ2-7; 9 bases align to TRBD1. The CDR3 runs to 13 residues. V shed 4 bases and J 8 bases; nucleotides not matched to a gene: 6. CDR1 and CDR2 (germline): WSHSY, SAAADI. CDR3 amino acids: CASSGQGVWQQYF. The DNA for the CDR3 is TGCGCCAGCAGTGGACAGGGGGTCTGGCAGCAGTACTTC.

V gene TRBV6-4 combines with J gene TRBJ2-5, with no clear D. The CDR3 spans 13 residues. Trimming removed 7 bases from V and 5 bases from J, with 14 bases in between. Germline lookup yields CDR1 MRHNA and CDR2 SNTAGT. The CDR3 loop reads CASMVYRRETQYF. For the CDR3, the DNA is TGTGCCAGCATGGTTTACAGACGGGAGACCCAGTACTTC.

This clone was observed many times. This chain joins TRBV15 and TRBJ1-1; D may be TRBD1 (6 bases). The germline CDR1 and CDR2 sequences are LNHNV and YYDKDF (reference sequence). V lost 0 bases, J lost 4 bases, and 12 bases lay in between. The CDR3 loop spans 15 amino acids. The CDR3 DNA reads TGTGCCACCAGCAGAGATCAAGGGGGAGGCACTGAAGCTTTCTTT. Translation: CATSRDQGGGTEAFF.

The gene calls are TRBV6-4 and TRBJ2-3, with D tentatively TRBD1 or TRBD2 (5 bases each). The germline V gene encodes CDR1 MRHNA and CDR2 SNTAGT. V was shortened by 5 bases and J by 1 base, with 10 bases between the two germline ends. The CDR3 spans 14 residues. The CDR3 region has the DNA TGTGCCAGCAGTATCCAGGGAGGCACAGATACGCAGTATTTT. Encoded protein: CASSIQGGTDTQYF.

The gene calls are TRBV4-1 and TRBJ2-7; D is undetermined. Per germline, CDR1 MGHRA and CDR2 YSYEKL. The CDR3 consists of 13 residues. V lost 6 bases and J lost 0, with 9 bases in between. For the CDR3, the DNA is TGCGCCAGCAGTTCGGGCCTCTCCTACGAGCAGTACTTC. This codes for CASSSGLSYEQYF.

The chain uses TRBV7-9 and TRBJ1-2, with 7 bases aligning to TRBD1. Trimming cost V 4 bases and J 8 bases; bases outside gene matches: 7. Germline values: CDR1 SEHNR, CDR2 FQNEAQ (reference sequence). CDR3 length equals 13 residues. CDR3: CASSSQGPWGYTF. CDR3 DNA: TGTGCCAGCAGCTCACAGGGGCCTTGGGGCTACACCTTC.